This passage covers 7 T cell receptor beta chains from one sample sequenced in a study of blood T cells in healthy people across ages. For the second PCR, which ran for about 6 to 11 cycles, a sample-barcoded 5' primer and a J-beta primer mix were used. TCRdb ran MiXCR on the 5' RACE reads and lists one entry per CDR3 protein. Of approximately 790,000 distinct CDR3 sequences listed, approximately 65% are singletons. Sample: blood. The receptors stem from a man aged 30 to 45 in good health.

The chain couples TRBV4-2 to TRBJ2-7; D perhaps matches TRBD1 (6 bases). Germline CDR1 and CDR2: LGHNA and YNFKEQ. This CDR3 region has 16 residues. V was trimmed by 0 bases and J by 1 base, leaving 13 bases between them. The CDR3 here is CASSQELTGLSYEQYF. CDR3 in DNA: TGTGCCAGCAGCCAAGAGTTAACAGGGTTGTCCTACGAGCAGTACTTC.

The V and J genes are TRBV11-1 and TRBJ2-4, with D hard to call. The CDR3 runs 17 residues. V was clipped by 1 base and J by 0 bases, with 13 bases between them. The germline V gene has CDR1 SGHAT and CDR2 FQDESV (reference sequence). The CDR3 nucleotides read TGTGCCAGCAGCTTAGGCGGCGCGTCATTAGCCAAAAACATTCAGTACTTC. Translated, it gives CASSLGGASLAKNIQYF.

The chain combines TRBV6-2 or TRBV6-3 with TRBJ2-5, with 7 bases fitting TRBD2. The CDR3 length is 15 residues. The germline CDR1 and CDR2 sequences are MNHEY and SVGEGT. V lost 0 bases and J lost 4; bases outside the gene matches: 5. The CDR3 nucleotides are TGTGCCAGCAGTTACTCTCCTAGCGGTAGAGAGACCCAGTACTTC. Its translation is CASSYSPSGRETQYF.

A remark on this clonotype: This may be a read error: a much more frequent sequence differs by one nucleotide. The chain uses TRBV6-6 and TRBJ2-6; D unresolved. CDR3 length: 17 amino acids. V gave up 6 bases and J gave up 2 bases, with 17 bases separating them. Germline V gene sequence: CDR1 MNHNY, CDR2 SVGAGI (reference sequence). The CDR3 sequence is CASSPPGPSAGANVLTF. The CDR3 nucleotides are TGTGCCAGCAGCCCCCCTGGTCCGAGCGCTGGGGCCAACGTCCTGACTTTC.

The chain has TRBV3-1 and TRBJ2-1; possibly TRBD1 for D (5 bases). Trimming pared 4 bases from V and 11 bases from J, leaving 9 bases between. The length of the CDR3 is 11 residues. The V gene's germline CDR1 is LGHDT and CDR2 YNNKEL (reference sequence). The CDR3 nucleotides read TGTGCCAGCAGCCTCCGGACAAAGCAGTTCTTC. The encoded protein is CASSLRTKQFF.

The chain recombines TRBV20-1 with TRBJ2-1; the D gene is possibly TRBD1 (6 bases). V shed 6 bases and J shed 7 bases, with 19 bases lying between them. Germline CDR1 and CDR2: DFQATT and SNEGSKA (reference sequence). This CDR3 has 14 residues. Here the CDR3 DNA reads TGCAGTGCCCCCCAGGGGCCTCCTAGGAATGAGCAGTTCTTC. Translated, it gives CSAPQGPPRNEQFF.

V is TRBV7-9 and J is TRBJ2-5; no clear D. The germline CDR1 and CDR2 sequences are SEHNR and FQNEAQ (reference sequence). Trimming removed 6 bases from V and 2 bases from J, with 7 bases in between. The CDR3 totals 12 residues. The CDR3 loop reads CASRDGQETQYF. CDR3 DNA: TGTGCCAGCAGGGACGGACAAGAGACCCAGTACTTC.